This is a list of T cell receptor beta chains from one sample in a study of T-cell memory formation after mild COVID-19. From the 5' RACE reads, TCRdb called clonotypes with MiXCR, one entry per CDR3 protein. The sample lists 350,000 to 500,000 distinct CDR3 sequences, around 20% occurring once. The material sequenced was PBMCs or a T cell subset sorted from them (not recorded which). The receptor source for this set is an adult woman who had mild COVID-19 (a few samples of this study predate the infection). Cell type and time point are not known. CDR3s include the opening cysteine and the closing phenylalanine or tryptophan. D genes are given only for firm matches. Expanded clones are given a class, and other clones once, few, many or no size at all.

TRBV2	TRBD2	TRBJ2-7	-	TGTGCCATTCAATCTAGCGGCCGCTCCTACGAGCAGTACTTC	CAIQSSGRSYEQYF
TRBV20-1	TRBD2	TRBJ2-5	few	TGCAGTGCTAGTCCTAGCGGGGGCTACCAAGAGACCCAGTACTTC	CSASPSGGYQETQYF
TRBV20-1	-	TRBJ2-5	few	TGCAGTGCTAGAGTGAGACACAGGTTTCTCCAAGAGACCCAGTACTTC	CSARVRHRFLQETQYF
TRBV3-1	-	TRBJ2-3	-	TGTGCCAGTCGGGACCAAGCGGCAGATACGCAGTATTTT	CASRDQAADTQYF
TRBV7-2	TRBD1	TRBJ2-5	few	TGTGCCAGCAGCACGGGACAGGGGAGGCAAGAGACCCAGTACTTC	CASSTGQGRQETQYF
TRBV2	-	TRBJ2-1	-	TGTGCCAGCAGTTGGGTTGAACACGACCTGAGCTCCTACAATGAGCAGTTCTTC	CASSWVEHDLSSYNEQFF
TRBV12-3/TRBV12-4	-	TRBJ1-2	-	TGTGCCAGCAGTTCAGTACCCCGGGGAAGCAACTATGGCTACACCTTC	CASSSVPRGSNYGYTF
TRBV7-2	-	TRBJ1-5	-	TGTGCCAGCAGCCCGGGGACATACCTCCTCAATCAGCCCCAGCATTTT	CASSPGTYLLNQPQHF
TRBV12-3/TRBV12-4	TRBD1	TRBJ2-3	few	TGTGCCAGCAGTTTAGCCCTGGGGTCAGGGGGTCTAGATACGCAGTATTTT	CASSLALGSGGLDTQYF
TRBV12-3/TRBV12-4	-	TRBJ2-3	-	TGTGCCAGCACCTCGTGGGGGAGGGATACGCAGTATTTT	CASTSWGRDTQYF
TRBV11-3	TRBD2	TRBJ2-3	few	TGTGCCAGCAGCCCCAGACTAGCGGGGGACCCAGATACGCAGTATTTT	CASSPRLAGDPDTQYF
TRBV5-6	-	TRBJ1-1	few	TGTGCCAGCAGCGCCGACAGAAATGAAGCTTTCTTT	CASSADRNEAFF
TRBV6-5	-	TRBJ2-1	few	TGTGCCAGCAGTTACGATCCGGGGAAGGTCCAGTTCTTC	CASSYDPGKVQFF
TRBV12-3/TRBV12-4	-	TRBJ1-2	-	TGTGCCAGCAGTCCCCCCGACACCAAATACTATGGCTACACCTTC	CASSPPDTKYYGYTF
TRBV12-3/TRBV12-4	-	TRBJ2-7	-	TGTGCCAGCAGTCCTAGGGACGGTTCCTCCTACGAGCAGTACTTC	CASSPRDGSSYEQYF
TRBV4-2	-	TRBJ2-1	few	TGTGCCAGCAGCCAAGAACTGCCTATCTACAATGAGCAGTTCTTC	CASSQELPIYNEQFF
TRBV29-1	TRBD2	TRBJ2-3	-	TGCAGCGTCCCTCGGGGTGGGAGGGCCTCCGCAGATACGCAGTATTTT	CSVPRGGRASADTQYF
TRBV5-1	-	TRBJ2-1	-	TGCGCCAGCAGCTCACTCCGGGCGGACAATGAGCAGTTCTTC	CASSSLRADNEQFF
TRBV9	-	TRBJ1-1	many	TGTGCCAGCAGCGGGGACGGATGGAACACTGAAGCTTTCTTT	CASSGDGWNTEAFF
TRBV24-1	-	TRBJ2-1	-	TGTGCCACCAGTGACCCAAGCGGGCAAAGGGAAAATGAGCAGTTCTTC	CATSDPSGQRENEQFF
TRBV20-1	-	TRBJ2-7	-	TGCAGTGCCCGAGCTAGGTACTCGTACGAGCAGTACTTC	CSARARYSYEQYF
TRBV6-5	TRBD2	TRBJ2-3	-	TGTGCCAGCAGTTGGGGAGCGGGAGGCACAGATACGCAGTATTTT	CASSWGAGGTDTQYF
TRBV9	-	TRBJ1-2	-	TGTGCCAGCAGCGAGACCGGCCAGTCAAACTATGGCTACACCTTC	CASSETGQSNYGYTF
TRBV20-1	TRBD1	TRBJ2-5	-	TGCAGTGCTAGACTATCCCGGGACAGCCGATCAACCCAGTACTTC	CSARLSRDSRSTQYF
TRBV12-3/TRBV12-4	TRBD1	TRBJ2-5	few	TGTGCCAGCAGTCCCCGGACAGGGTTGAATGAAGAGACCCAGTACTTC	CASSPRTGLNEETQYF
TRBV5-1	-	TRBJ2-7	-	TGCGCCAGCAGCTTCCAGGAGGTCTCCTACGAGCAGTACTTC	CASSFQEVSYEQYF
TRBV12-3/TRBV12-4	TRBD2	TRBJ2-3	few	TGTGCCAGCAGTTTAAATCTAGCGGGAGTATCTTCAGATACGCAGTATTTT	CASSLNLAGVSSDTQYF